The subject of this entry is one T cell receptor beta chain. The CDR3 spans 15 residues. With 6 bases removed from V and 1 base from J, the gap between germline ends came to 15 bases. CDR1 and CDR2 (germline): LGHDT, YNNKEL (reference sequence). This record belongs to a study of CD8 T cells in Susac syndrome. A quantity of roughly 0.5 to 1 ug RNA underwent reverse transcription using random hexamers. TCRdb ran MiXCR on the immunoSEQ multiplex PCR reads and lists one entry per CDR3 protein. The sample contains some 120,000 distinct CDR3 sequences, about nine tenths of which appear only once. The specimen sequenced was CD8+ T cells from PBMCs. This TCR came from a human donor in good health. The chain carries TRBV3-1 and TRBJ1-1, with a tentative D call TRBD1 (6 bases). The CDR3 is CASRPQGQPNTEAFF. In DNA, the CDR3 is TGTGCCAGCAGACCCCAAGGACAGCCGAACACTGAAGCTTTCTTT.